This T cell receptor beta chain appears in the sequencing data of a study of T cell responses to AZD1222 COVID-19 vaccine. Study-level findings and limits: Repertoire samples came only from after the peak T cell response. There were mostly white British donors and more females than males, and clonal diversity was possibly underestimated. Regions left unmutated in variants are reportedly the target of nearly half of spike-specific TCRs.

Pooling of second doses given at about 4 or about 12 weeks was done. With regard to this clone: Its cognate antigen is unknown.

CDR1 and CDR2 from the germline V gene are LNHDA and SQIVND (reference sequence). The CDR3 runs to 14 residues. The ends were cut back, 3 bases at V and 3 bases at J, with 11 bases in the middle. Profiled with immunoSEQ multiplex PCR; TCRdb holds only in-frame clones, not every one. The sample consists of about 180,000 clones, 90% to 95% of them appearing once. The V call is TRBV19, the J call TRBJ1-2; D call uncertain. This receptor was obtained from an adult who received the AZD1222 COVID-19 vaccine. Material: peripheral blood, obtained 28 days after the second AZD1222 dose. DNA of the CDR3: TGTGCCAGTAGTATTTACAGAAATTACTATGGCTACACCTTC. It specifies CASSIYRNYYGYTF.